The clone carrying this T cell receptor (beta chain) was seen more than once but under ten times. Its target is unknown. This record belongs to a study of molecular identifiers for immune sequencing clone quantification. TCRdb re-derived calls from the PCR reads in MiXCR, one entry per CDR3 protein. The sample comprises 490,000 or so distinct CDR3 sequences, 20% to 25% of which are singletons, and roughly 0.81% rests with the top ten. Study-level points and caveats: Clones that had above 20 RNA copies took up over 97% of effector molecules but under 1% in naive cells. Even with 990,000 or so naive cells present, spiked Jurkat TCR RNA from one cell was reportedly detectable.

The J segment lost 0 bases and the V segment lost 6 bases, leaving 2 bases of the junction unmatched. Germline V lookup: CDR1 ENHRY, CDR2 SYGVKD. The length of the CDR3 is 13 residues. The specimen sequenced was naive CD8+ T cells from blood, with Jurkat cell RNA spiked in. Regarding subset: FACS-sorted CD8+CD4-CCR7+CD45RA+ naive T cells. The receptor comes from a human donor in good health. Some libraries in this study had Jurkat cell RNA spiked in. The rearrangement joins TRBV10-3 to TRBJ2-7; 7 bases are a match to TRBD1. CDR3 bases: TGTGCCATCAGCGGACAGGACTCCTACGAGCAGTACTTC. Its translation is CAISGQDSYEQYF.